The 27 T cell receptor beta chains presented below share a single source sample, sequenced in a study of response to subunit inactivated influenza vaccine. Using its own MiXCR run on the RT-PCR reads, TCRdb lists one record per CDR3 protein. The sample contains 860,000 or so distinct CDR3 sequences, about 20% of which appear only once. The material was PBMCs from blood, obtained approximately 5 days after vaccination. The receptors here all came from a man aged 50 or older who received an inactivated influenza vaccine.

There are a few counts of this clonotype. The chain is built from TRBV7-2 and TRBJ2-3; 7 positions agree with TRBD1. Germline CDR1 SGHTA, CDR2 FQGNSA. The CDR3 has 16 amino acids. V shed 4 bases, J shed 1 base, and the junction held 8 bases outside the gene matches. DNA of the CDR3: TGTGCCAGCAGCTCAAGGATAGGGGGCCGCACAGATACGCAGTATTTT. Translating gives CASSSRIGGRTDTQYF.

This clonotype was seen a handful of times. The chain carries TRBV20-1 and TRBJ2-7; maybe TRBD1 (6 bases). The CDR3 spans 13 residues. Germline loops: CDR1 DFQATT, CDR2 SNEGSKA (reference sequence). Trimming cost V 5 bases and J 0 bases, with 11 bases left between them. The CDR3 DNA reads as TGCAGTGCTTCGACAGGTCCCTCCTACGAGCAGTACTTC. Translated: CSASTGPSYEQYF.

This clonotype was seen a few times. The gene calls are TRBV7-2 and TRBJ1-2; D gene ambiguous. This CDR3 region has 13 residues. V was clipped by 5 bases and J by 2 bases, with 9 bases between them. Germline V lookup: CDR1 SGHTA, CDR2 FQGNSA. The CDR3 DNA sequence: TGTGCCAGCAGCCCGGCCCTGAACTATGGCTACACCTTC. Protein: CASSPALNYGYTF. The full variable domain, completed using reference TRBV7-2 and TRBJ1-2, is GAGVSQSPSNKVTEKGKDVELRCDPISGHTALYWYRQSLGQGLEFLIYFQGNSAPDKSGLPSDRFSAERTGGSVSTLTIQRTQQEDSAVYLCASSPALNYGYTFGSGTRLTVV.

J is TRBJ2-5 and V is TRBV5-1, with D perhaps being TRBD1 or TRBD2 (5 bases each). Trimming took 4 bases from V and 5 from J, leaving 27 bases between them. This CDR3 comprises 18 residues. Germline CDR1 is SGHRS and CDR2 is YFSETQ. The CDR3 region is CASSGLNRDARNGETQYF. Written as DNA, the CDR3 is TGCGCCAGCAGCGGGCTCAACCGGGACGCCCGCAACGGGGAGACCCAGTACTTC.

A few counts support this clonotype. V is TRBV15 and J is TRBJ2-2, with TRBD2 as a possible D gene (5 bases). There are 17 residues in the CDR3. V was trimmed by 3 bases and J by 0 bases, leaving 14 bases between them. The germline gives CDR1 LNHNV, CDR2 YYDKDF (reference sequence). The CDR3 DNA sequence: TGTGCCACCAGCAGGGCCCGGAGCGGTTCGAACACCGGGGAGCTGTTTTTT. This encodes CATSRARSGSNTGELFF.

In DNA form, the CDR3 reads TGTGCCAGCAGCTGGGACAGTCCAGGCAACGAGCAGTACTTC. Its translation is CASSWDSPGNEQYF. The chain recombines TRBV12-3 or TRBV12-4 with TRBJ2-7; TRBD1 matches 7 bases. The V gene end was trimmed by 6 bases and the J gene end by 5 bases; junction bases not matched to a gene: 10. The CDR3 is 14 residues long.

V gene TRBV28 combines with J gene TRBJ2-4; 7 nucleotides align to TRBD2. The CDR3 loop spans 12 amino acids. Germline loops: CDR1 MDHEN, CDR2 SYDVKM. The ends lost 3 bases at V and 11 bases at J; junction bases unmatched: 4. In DNA, the CDR3 is TGTGCCAGCAGTTTTTCCAGCGGGGTTCAGTACTTC. Translation gives CASSFSSGVQYF.

This clonotype was detected a few times. The V call is TRBV27, the J call TRBJ1-5; TRBD1 aligns across 7 bases. Unmatched junction bases numbered 7, after V lost 5 bases and J lost 9 bases. CDR1 is MNHEY and CDR2 is SMNVEV in the germline V gene (reference sequence). This CDR3 has 13 residues. In DNA, the CDR3 is TGTGCCAGCAGTCTGGACAGGTTAAGGCCCCAGCATTTT. Amino acid sequence: CASSLDRLRPQHF.

V gene TRBV20-1 combines with J gene TRBJ2-3; tentative D call: TRBD1 (8 bases). The germline CDR1 and CDR2 sequences are DFQATT and SNEGSKA (reference sequence). Trimming stripped 6 bases from V and 2 bases from J, with 18 bases between. The CDR3 is made up of 15 amino acids. The CDR3 here is CSATQDRDYTDTQYF. The CDR3 nucleotides read TGCAGTGCCACACAGGACAGGGACTACACAGATACGCAGTATTTT.

The J gene is TRBJ2-7, the V gene TRBV14; 11 positions agree with TRBD2. J lost 6 bases, V lost 4 bases, and 8 bases had no gene match. Germline V lookup: CDR1 SGHDN, CDR2 FVKESK. The CDR3 has 15 amino acids. CDR3 amino acids: CASSLSGTSGSEQYF. Written as DNA, the CDR3 is TGTGCCAGCAGCCTATCCGGGACTAGCGGATCCGAGCAGTACTTC.

V is TRBV24-1 and J is TRBJ2-2; possible D gene TRBD2, 5 bases. CDR1 is KGHDR and CDR2 is SFDVKD in the germline V gene. V lost 0 bases to trimming and J lost 0 bases, with 13 bases between them. The CDR3 runs to 18 residues. CDR3 in DNA: TGTGCCACCAGTGATTTGAGGGTGACTAATCCGAACACCGGGGAGCTGTTTTTT. Encoded protein: CATSDLRVTNPNTGELFF.

This clonotype was seen a few times. The chain uses TRBV28 and TRBJ2-5; 9 bases line up with TRBD1. V lost 6 bases to trimming and J lost 1 base; unmatched junction nucleotides: 15. The germline V gene encodes CDR1 MDHEN and CDR2 SYDVKM. The CDR3 is made up of 18 amino acids. CDR3: CASSRQTSTGGVQETQYF. The CDR3 nucleotides are TGTGCCAGCAGCCGACAAACCTCGACAGGGGGAGTCCAAGAGACCCAGTACTTC.

The chain employs TRBV29-1 and TRBJ2-3, with TRBD1 matching over 7 bases. Trimming took 4 bases from V and 5 from J; bases not matched to a gene: 24. The germline V gene has CDR1 SQVTM and CDR2 ANQGSEA. CDR3 length equals 19 residues. In nucleotides, the CDR3 is TGCAGCGTTGGGGGAATACAGGGGAAGAGAAGGGAGTCGCGAGATACGCAGTATTTT. As protein: CSVGGIQGKRRESRDTQYF.

The chain has TRBV20-1 and TRBJ2-2, with D unresolved. Germline loops: CDR1 DFQATT, CDR2 SNEGSKA (reference sequence). The CDR3 runs to 13 residues. The V end lost 2 bases, the J end lost 0 bases, and 4 bases lay between the germline ends. The CDR3 reads CSARSPNTGELFF. The CDR3 nucleotides are TGCAGTGCTAGAAGCCCGAACACCGGGGAGCTGTTTTTT.

This clonotype was seen more than once but under ten times. The chain uses TRBV4-3 and TRBJ1-3, with D unclear. V was clipped by 0 bases and J by 2 bases, with 11 bases between them. The CDR3 has 16 amino acids. Germline V lookup: CDR1 LGHNA, CDR2 YSLEER. The CDR3 region is CASSQDHTATGNTIYF. The CDR3 DNA is TGCGCCAGCAGCCAAGATCATACAGCGACTGGAAACACCATATATTTT.

This clonotype was counted ten times or more. This sequence joins TRBV29-1 and TRBJ2-5; a weak D match, TRBD2 (6 bases). Germline lookup yields CDR1 SQVTM and CDR2 ANQGSEA. The length of the CDR3 is 12 residues. The V gene lost 4 bases and the J gene lost 3 bases, with 9 bases spanning the gap. The CDR3 DNA reads as TGCAGCGTTGGGTTAGCGGAAGAGACCCAGTACTTC. As protein: CSVGLAEETQYF.

V gene TRBV7-2 combines with J gene TRBJ2-7; TRBD2 is a possible D gene (6 bases). Germline CDR1 SGHTA, CDR2 FQGNSA. The CDR3 totals 14 residues. The V end was cut by 4 bases, the J end by 3 bases, with 13 bases between. CDR3 nucleotide sequence: TGTGCCAGCAGCTCCACGACGGGAGTCTACGAGCAGTACTTC. As protein: CASSSTTGVYEQYF.

This clonotype was counted many times. The rearrangement uses TRBV5-1 and TRBJ1-4; D not certain. CDR1 SGHRS and CDR2 YFSETQ come from the germline V gene. Trimming stripped 0 bases from V and 0 bases from J, with 6 bases between. This CDR3 spans 15 amino acids. The CDR3 protein is CASSLGGATNEKLFF. The CDR3 DNA is TGCGCCAGCAGCTTGGGGGGTGCAACTAATGAAAAACTGTTTTTT. Filled out from reference TRBV5-1 and TRBJ1-4, the complete variable domain reads KAGVTQTPRYLIKTRGQQVTLSCSPISGHRSVSWYQQTPGQGLQFLFEYFSETQRNKGNFPGRFSGRQFSNSRSEMNVSTLELGDSALYLCASSLGGATNEKLFFGSGTQLSVL.

This clonotype was detected only a few times. CDR3 sequence (DNA): TGCAGTGCTACTCGACCGGGGGACAATCAGCCCCAGCATTTT. This codes for CSATRPGDNQPQHF. The V call is TRBV20-1, the J call TRBJ1-5; perhaps TRBD1 as D (5 bases). The CDR3 consists of 14 residues. Germline V gene data show CDR1 as DFQATT and CDR2 as SNEGSKA (reference sequence). Trimming pared 4 bases from V and 3 bases from J, leaving 13 bases between.

This rearrangement joins TRBV14 to TRBJ1-1; D not resolved. The CDR3 is 15 amino acids. Germline V gene lookup returns CDR1 SGHDN and CDR2 FVKESK. V shed 4 bases and J shed 0 bases, with 12 bases lying between them. CDR3 nucleotides: TGTGCCAGCAGCCCGCGGCGAGGGTTGAACACTGAAGCTTTCTTT. Its protein product is CASSPRRGLNTEAFF.

This clonotype came up a few times. This chain links TRBV9 with TRBJ2-1; D is ambiguous. CDR3 length equals 16 residues. V shed 0 bases and J shed 5 bases, with 15 bases lying between them. From germline, CDR1 is SGDLS and CDR2 YYNGEE. CDR3 loop: CASSVEVGLINNEQFF. CDR3 sequence (DNA): TGTGCCAGCAGCGTAGAAGTAGGGCTGATTAACAATGAGCAGTTCTTC. Drawing the rest from reference TRBV9 and TRBJ2-1, the complete variable domain is DSGVTQTPKHLITATGQRVTLRCSPRSGDLSVYWYQQSLDQGLQFLIQYYNGEERAKGNILERFSAQQFPDLHSELNLSSLELGDSALYFCASSVEVGLINNEQFFGPGTRLTVL.

The rearrangement joins TRBV4-2 to TRBJ2-7; D is possibly TRBD2 (5 bases). The CDR3 has 14 amino acids. Germline V lookup: CDR1 LGHNA, CDR2 YNFKEQ. V was pared by 1 base and J by 5 bases, with 12 bases between. As DNA, the CDR3 is TGTGCCAGCAGCCAAGTCAGCGGCCCGAACGAGCAGTACTTC. Its translation is CASSQVSGPNEQYF.

The chain couples TRBV20-1 to TRBJ2-7, with 8 bases fitting TRBD2. The V gene end was trimmed by 0 bases and the J gene end by 4 bases; junction bases not matched to a gene: 11. Per germline, CDR1 DFQATT and CDR2 SNEGSKA (reference sequence). This CDR3 is 16 amino acids long. In DNA form, the CDR3 reads TGCAGTGCTAGAGATGCGTTAGCGGGAAAATTGTACGAGCAGTACTTC. This codes for CSARDALAGKLYEQYF.

This clonotype was detected a few times. The chain carries TRBV6-5 and TRBJ2-1; D gene unclear. CDR1 and CDR2 (germline): MNHEY, SVGAGI. CDR3 length: 14 amino acids. Deletions cut 0 bases from V and 7 bases from J, with 10 bases between. The CDR3 nucleotides read TGTGCCAGCAGTTACTCGATATCGGGTAATGAGCAGTTCTTC. It yields the protein CASSYSISGNEQFF.

Many counts were recorded for this clonotype. V is TRBV29-1 and J is TRBJ1-5; D is possibly TRBD1 (5 bases). Germline CDR1 and CDR2: SQVTM and ANQGSEA. V lost 7 bases and J 2 bases, leaving 9 bases between the germline ends. There are 12 residues in the CDR3. The CDR3, as DNA: TGCAGCGCGGGAGGGGGCAATCAGCCCCAGCATTTT. It specifies CSAGGGNQPQHF.

The chain is built from TRBV6-4 and TRBJ2-4, with a tentative D call TRBD2 (5 bases). Trimming left V 6 bases short and J 9 bases short, with 15 bases between. Germline V lookup: CDR1 MRHNA, CDR2 SNTAGT. There are 13 residues in the CDR3. CDR3 sequence (DNA): TGTGCCAGCAGATCGGGGTGGCGAAGCATTCAGTACTTC. Translation gives CASRSGWRSIQYF.

The chain joins TRBV7-2 to TRBJ2-7; a weak D match, TRBD1 (6 bases). CDR3 length equals 13 residues. Germline-derived CDR1 and CDR2 are SGHTA and FQGNSA. Trimming removed 5 bases from V and 6 bases from J, with 14 bases in between. CDR3 region: CASSTDRFSEQYF. The CDR3 DNA sequence: TGTGCCAGCAGCACCGACAGGTTCTCCGAGCAGTACTTC.